This passage covers 25 T cell receptor beta chains from one sample sequenced in a study of identical twins. MiXCR, run by TCRdb on the 5' RACE reads, gives a single entry per CDR3 protein. The profile covers hundreds of thousands of distinct CDR3 sequences, with approximately 6.1% appearing a single time and under 2% taken by the ten largest. The sequenced sample was naive T cells sorted from blood. Receptors were obtained from a young man in good health.

This clonotype was seen just once. Given a much more abundant clone one base away, this may be a read error. The conserved phenylalanine or tryptophan normally closing the CDR3 is absent here, so this likely arose from a read error. V is TRBV20-1 and J is TRBJ2-1; maybe TRBD2 (5 bases). Deletions cut 3 bases from V and 3 bases from J, with 12 bases between. The germline gives CDR1 DFQATT, CDR2 SNEGSKA (reference sequence). The CDR3 extends over 14 amino acids. CDR3 nucleotides: TGCAGTGCTAGTGGGATCGGGGACTACAATGAGCAGTTCCTC. This translates into CSASGIGDYNEQFL.

Ten or more counts support this clonotype. This sequence joins TRBV5-1 and TRBJ2-5; no reliable D call. V was trimmed by 3 bases and J by 5 bases, leaving 11 bases between them. Germline CDR1 and CDR2: SGHRS and YFSETQ. The CDR3 runs 13 residues. CDR3 nucleotide sequence: TGCGCCAGCAGCTGGAACGAAGGGGAGACCCAGTACTTC. Its protein is CASSWNEGETQYF.

This clonotype was recorded at least ten times. V gene TRBV5-1 combines with J gene TRBJ2-1, with 9 bases that match TRBD1. V trimming: 3 bases; J trimming: 4 bases; junction bases outside the gene matches: 5. The CDR3 has 15 amino acids. CDR1 is SGHRS, CDR2 YFSETQ, per germline. CDR3 region: CASSYAGTGYNEQFF. The CDR3 nucleotides read TGCGCCAGCAGCTATGCGGGGACAGGGTACAATGAGCAGTTCTTC.

V is TRBV11-3 and J is TRBJ2-4; D is perhaps TRBD1 (6 bases). The CDR3 totals 15 residues. V lost 4 bases to trimming and J lost 9 bases, with 19 bases between them. Germline CDR1 is SGHNT and CDR2 is YENEEA. CDR3 sequence (DNA): TGTGCCAGCAGCTCAGATCACCAGGACAGTAGCATTCAGTACTTC. It encodes CASSSDHQDSSIQYF.

The rearrangement joins TRBV4-2 to TRBJ2-7; D perhaps matches TRBD2 (7 bases). This CDR3 has 14 residues. V was trimmed by 3 bases and J by 3 bases, leaving 12 bases between them. The V gene's germline CDR1 is LGHNA and CDR2 YNFKEQ. This CDR3 reads CASSHRGGFYEQYF. The CDR3 DNA sequence: TGTGCCAGCAGCCACAGGGGAGGGTTCTACGAGCAGTACTTC.

There are many counts of this clonotype. The J gene is TRBJ2-1, the V gene TRBV10-2, with 9 nucleotides matching TRBD1. Germline CDR1 reads WSHSY; CDR2 reads SAAADI. V lost 2 bases to trimming and J lost 7 bases; unmatched junction nucleotides: 6. The CDR3 extends over 15 amino acids. This CDR3 reads CASSEGTGIKNEQFF. Here the CDR3 DNA reads TGCGCCAGCAGTGAGGGGACAGGGATCAAAAATGAGCAGTTCTTC.

CDR3 DNA: TGTGCCAGCAGTGAAATAGCGGGAGGGAGTCCTAGCACAGATACGCAGTATTTT. Protein product: CASSEIAGGSPSTDTQYF. The V call is TRBV2, the J call TRBJ2-3; 11 nucleotides match TRBD2. V dropped 2 bases and J dropped 0; count of bases not matched to a gene: 7. Germline assignment: CDR1 SNHLY and CDR2 FYNNEI. The CDR3 sequence is 18 residues long.

The rearrangement uses TRBV5-5 and TRBJ2-3; a possible D gene is TRBD1 (6 bases). Germline-derived CDR1 and CDR2 are SGHKS and YYEKEE (reference sequence). There are 13 residues in the CDR3. Trimming shortened V by 4 bases and J by 4 bases, and 10 bases separated the two germline ends. The CDR3 bases are TGTGCCAGCAGCGGACAGTTCCCAGATACGCAGTATTTT. Its protein product is CASSGQFPDTQYF.

This clonotype was observed a handful of times. The gene calls are TRBV5-1 and TRBJ2-5; 11 bases fit TRBD2. CDR1 SGHRS and CDR2 YFSETQ come from the germline V gene. This CDR3 contains 17 residues. V was clipped by 2 bases and J by 3 bases; unmatched bases: 9. CDR3 nucleotides: TGCGCCAGCAGCTTTGCTACTAGCGGGAGAAGGAAAGAGACCCAGTACTTC. Translated, it gives CASSFATSGRRKETQYF.

V gene TRBV5-1 combines with J gene TRBJ2-1; weak D call: TRBD2 (6 bases). CDR3 length: 15 amino acids. CDR1 and CDR2 (germline): SGHRS, YFSETQ. V was pared by 3 bases and J by 8 bases, with 18 bases between. The CDR3 sequence is CASSWGLDRGDEQFF. The DNA for the CDR3 is TGCGCCAGCAGCTGGGGACTGGACCGTGGGGATGAGCAGTTCTTC.

In this sample, this clonotype turned up many times. The chain is built from TRBV5-1 and TRBJ1-5, with D hard to call. Germline-derived CDR1 and CDR2 are SGHRS and YFSETQ. V was pared by 0 bases and J by 6 bases, with 13 bases between. This CDR3 is 15 amino acids long. In DNA, the CDR3 is TGCGCCAGCAGCTTGGGGGTAGGTCAAAGTCAGCCCCAGCATTTT. Translating gives CASSLGVGQSQPQHF.

This clonotype appeared many times. The rearrangement joins TRBV10-3 to TRBJ2-3, with a tentative D call TRBD1 (5 bases). Trimming left V 8 bases short and J 4 bases short, with 10 bases between. CDR1 ENHRY and CDR2 SYGVKD come from the germline V gene. This CDR3 has 12 residues. The CDR3 is CAIGRGSDTQYF. Here the CDR3 DNA reads TGTGCCATCGGAAGGGGTTCAGATACGCAGTATTTT.

At least ten counts were recorded for this clonotype. CDR3 residues: CSVEDLGKTQYF. The CDR3 DNA is TGCAGCGTTGAAGATCTGGGGAAAACGCAGTATTTT. The rearrangement joins TRBV29-1 to TRBJ2-3; no reliable D call. The V end lost 0 bases, the J end lost 9 bases, and 10 bases lay between the germline ends. Germline CDR1 and CDR2: SQVTM and ANQGSEA. The CDR3 has 12 residues.

This clonotype was detected ten times or more. V and J are TRBV29-1 and TRBJ2-7; D is unclear. V was cut by 3 bases and J by 3 bases, with 12 bases left in between. The CDR3 sequence is 13 residues long. CDR1 is SQVTM, CDR2 ANQGSEA, per germline. The chain's CDR3 is CSVDFQNGYEQYF. CDR3 DNA sequence: TGCAGCGTTGATTTCCAGAACGGCTACGAGCAGTACTTC.

This rearrangement joins TRBV15 to TRBJ2-3; D is uncertain. The germline gives CDR1 LNHNV, CDR2 YYDKDF (reference sequence). There are 12 residues in the CDR3. The V end lost 5 bases, the J end lost 6 bases, and 9 bases lay between the germline ends. In DNA form, the CDR3 reads TGTGCCACCAGCCGCCTGGGGGATACGCAGTATTTT. This translates into CATSRLGDTQYF.

This clonotype was detected many times. The CDR3 DNA reads as TGTGCCTCCCTTGGAAGCGGTGGAAACATTCAGTACTTC. Translating it yields CASLGSGGNIQYF. The chain carries TRBV28 and TRBJ2-4, with D possibly matching TRBD2 (5 bases). CDR1 MDHEN and CDR2 SYDVKM come from the germline V gene. CDR3 size: 13 residues. The germline V and J ends were trimmed by 11 bases and 6 bases, with 17 bases remaining between them. Combining the CDR3 with reference TRBV28 and TRBJ2-4 gives the whole variable domain DVKVTQSSRYLVKRTGEKVFLECVQDMDHENMFWYRQDPGLGLRLIYFSYDVKMKEKGDIPEGYSVSREKKERFSLILESASTNQTSMYLCASLGSGGNIQYFGAGTRLSVL.

This clonotype has ten or more counts. V is TRBV24-1 and J is TRBJ2-5; 8 bases map to TRBD2. The CDR3 is 17 amino acids. The germline gives CDR1 KGHDR, CDR2 SFDVKD. V was clipped by 1 base and J by 1 base; unmatched bases: 7. The CDR3 is CATSDLTGGPLQETQYF. The CDR3 DNA reads TGTGCCACCAGTGATTTAACGGGAGGGCCCCTCCAAGAGACCCAGTACTTC.

The chain couples TRBV18 to TRBJ1-1, with a weak D call TRBD1 (5 bases). The CDR3 runs 14 residues. Germline CDR1 reads KGHSH; CDR2 reads LQKENI. V dropped 0 bases and J dropped 7 bases, with 12 bases sitting between them. As DNA, the CDR3 is TGTGCCAGCTCACCACCGTACGACAGTAGTGAAGCTTTCTTT. It is translated as CASSPPYDSSEAFF.

This clonotype was detected a few times. This sequence joins TRBV2 and TRBJ2-5, with D unresolved. The CDR3 extends over 12 amino acids. Per the germline V gene, CDR1 is SNHLY and CDR2 is FYNNEI. Trimming took 2 bases from V and 3 from J, leaving 4 bases between them. The CDR3 bases are TGTGCCAGCAGTGAACTAGAAGAGACCCAGTACTTC. This translates into CASSELEETQYF.

The sample holds a few counts of this clonotype. The chain employs TRBV7-2 and TRBJ2-1; 10 bases fit TRBD2. Germline CDR1 SGHTA, CDR2 FQGNSA. The CDR3 runs to 16 residues. Trimming took 4 bases from V and 3 from J; bases not matched to a gene: 6. CDR3 loop: CASSSTRTSGYNEQFF. The DNA for the CDR3 is TGTGCCAGCAGCTCGACTCGGACTAGCGGCTACAATGAGCAGTTCTTC. The whole variable domain, filled in from reference TRBV7-2 and TRBJ2-1, reads GAGVSQSPSNKVTEKGKDVELRCDPISGHTALYWYRQSLGQGLEFLIYFQGNSAPDKSGLPSDRFSAERTGGSVSTLTIQRTQQEDSAVYLCASSSTRTSGYNEQFFGPGTRLTVL.

This clonotype appeared many times. This sequence joins TRBV29-1 and TRBJ2-4, with D possibly being TRBD1 or TRBD2 (5 bases each). Germline loops: CDR1 SQVTM, CDR2 ANQGSEA. This CDR3 has 11 residues. V gave up 6 bases and J gave up 7 bases, with 10 bases separating them. The CDR3 reads CSVRAGNIQYF. CDR3 sequence (DNA): TGCAGCGTGCGGGCAGGGAACATTCAGTACTTC.

This clonotype has just a few counts. V is TRBV7-9 and J is TRBJ2-7; TRBD1 agrees at 8 bases. The CDR3 is made up of 16 amino acids. Germline assignment: CDR1 SEHNR and CDR2 FQNEAQ (reference sequence). The J segment lost 3 bases and the V segment lost 5 bases, leaving 12 bases of the junction unmatched. In DNA, the CDR3 is TGTGCCAGCAGCGCCCTACAGGGGGTGTTAGACTACGAGCAGTACTTC. This codes for CASSALQGVLDYEQYF. The full variable domain, rest sourced from reference TRBV7-9 and TRBJ2-7, is DTGVSQNPRHKITKRGQNVTFRCDPISEHNRLYWYRQTLGQGPEFLTYFQNEAQLEKSRLLSDRFSAERPKGSFSTLEIQRTEQGDSAMYLCASSALQGVLDYEQYFGPGTRLTVT.

The J gene is TRBJ1-5, the V gene TRBV7-9, with D maybe TRBD1 (5 bases). This CDR3 is 14 amino acids long. Germline CDR1 and CDR2: SEHNR and FQNEAQ (reference sequence). V gave up 5 bases and J gave up 7 bases, with 15 bases separating them. The CDR3 sequence is CASSHGGFGQPQHF. DNA for the CDR3: TGTGCCAGCAGCCACGGGGGTTTTGGGCAGCCCCAGCATTTT.

The chain recombines TRBV14 with TRBJ2-5; D is unclear. Looked up from germline, CDR1 is SGHDN and CDR2 is FVKESK. V lost 1 base and J 7 bases, leaving 13 bases between the germline ends. This CDR3 contains 14 residues. The CDR3 DNA reads as TGTGCCAGCAGCCAAGCGACCCTGACGGGGACCCAGTACTTC. This encodes CASSQATLTGTQYF.

This chain connects TRBV6-5 to TRBJ2-1; 9 bases match TRBD2. Trimming removed 4 bases from V and 11 bases from J; junction bases left unmatched: 12. Germline assignment: CDR1 MNHEY and CDR2 SVGAGI. CDR3 length: 15 residues. The CDR3 DNA sequence: TGTGCCAGCAGTTCTTCCGGACTAGCGATCACAAAGCAGTTCTTC. Translation gives CASSSSGLAITKQFF.